These 29 T cell receptor beta chains were all obtained from the same sample, sequenced in a study of blood T cell repertoires in COVID-19. Profiling relied on immunoSEQ multiplex PCR, and the TCRdb table lists in-frame clones only, not all of them. The table records 100,000 to 150,000 clones, 86% of them present only once. The sequencing input was peripheral blood. The receptors derive from a human donor in a cohort sampled during active COVID-19.

V is TRBV5-1 and J is TRBJ1-1; D unclear. V gave up 2 bases and J gave up 4 bases, with 12 bases separating them. The CDR3 is 14 amino acids. Germline V gives CDR1 SGHRS, CDR2 YFSETQ. CDR3 bases: TGCGCCAGCAGCTTCGTAGTATCGGGCACTGAAGCTTTCTTT. Residues: CASSFVVSGTEAFF. Looking up the rest from reference TRBV5-1 and TRBJ1-1 gives the full variable domain: KAGVTQTPRYLIKTRGQQVTLSCSPISGHRSVSWYQQTPGQGLQFLFEYFSETQRNKGNFPGRFSGRQFSNSRSEMNVSTLELGDSALYLCASSFVVSGTEAFFGQGTRLTVV.

This clone has just one count. The J gene is TRBJ2-1, the V gene TRBV9, with 9 bases matching TRBD2. This CDR3 contains 15 residues. CDR1 SGDLS and CDR2 YYNGEE come from the germline V gene. Trimming at V came to 3 bases and at J to 6 bases, leaving 7 bases not matched to a gene. The CDR3 spells CASSGLAGAGNEQFF. In nucleotides, the CDR3 is TGTGCCAGCAGCGGATTAGCGGGAGCGGGCAATGAGCAGTTCTTC.

This clone was detected once. This chain uses TRBV27 with TRBJ2-7, with D possibly being TRBD2 (5 bases). In germline, CDR1 is MNHEY, CDR2 SMNVEV (reference sequence). This CDR3 region has 15 residues. Trimming cost V 3 bases and J 2 bases, with 14 bases left between them. In nucleotides, the CDR3 is TGTGCCAGCAGTTTTTTTGGGAGAAGCCCCTACGAGCAGTACTTC. Residues: CASSFFGRSPYEQYF.

The chain has TRBV15 and TRBJ1-2, with D maybe TRBD1 (5 bases). V shed 2 bases and J shed 7 bases, with 11 bases lying between them. This CDR3 has 13 amino acids. Germline V gene lookup returns CDR1 LNHNV and CDR2 YYDKDF (reference sequence). CDR3 in DNA: TGTGCCACCAGCAGACCCCCCGGGGGTGGCTACACCTTC. Its protein product is CATSRPPGGGYTF.

V is TRBV18 and J is TRBJ2-7; D gene unclear. The germline CDR1 and CDR2 sequences are KGHSH and LQKENI. The V end lost 8 bases, the J end lost 0 bases, and 11 bases lay between the germline ends. The CDR3 spans 13 residues. The CDR3 DNA reads as TGTGCCAGCCGTTTTGCGTCCTCCTACGAGCAGTACTTC. This gives the protein CASRFASSYEQYF.

The chain links TRBV7-2 to TRBJ2-5, with 14 bases that match TRBD2. Germline V gene data show CDR1 as SGHTA and CDR2 as FQGNSA. This CDR3 is 18 amino acids long. With V trimmed by 1 base and J by 4 bases, 8 bases remained unmatched. For the CDR3, the DNA is TGTGCCAGCAGCTTAGGGAGAGGGACTAGCGGGAGAGGAGAGACCCAGTACTTC. Amino acid sequence: CASSLGRGTSGRGETQYF.

The chain links TRBV7-8 to TRBJ2-7; D may be TRBD2 (6 bases). The ends were cut back, 4 bases at V and 9 bases at J, with 19 bases in the middle. The CDR3 has 14 residues. Germline-derived CDR1 and CDR2 are SGHVS and FQNEAQ. CDR3 residues: CASSSSGTGGRQYF. In DNA, the CDR3 is TGTGCCAGCAGCTCCTCCGGAACCGGGGGTCGGCAGTACTTC.

The chain joins TRBV30 to TRBJ2-1; TRBD2 agrees at 7 bases. V lost 0 bases and J lost 6; bases outside the gene matches: 2. This CDR3 has 13 residues. Germline lookup yields CDR1 GTSNPN and CDR2 SVGIG (reference sequence). CDR3 protein: CAWSVGGGNEQFF. In DNA, the CDR3 is TGTGCCTGGAGTGTTGGGGGGGGCAATGAGCAGTTCTTC. Supplemented by reference TRBV30 and TRBJ2-1, the full variable domain reads SQTIHQWPATLVQPVGSPLSLECTVEGTSNPNLYWYRQAAGRGLQLLFYSVGIGQISSEVPQNLSASRPQDRQFILSSKKLLLSDSGFYLCAWSVGGGNEQFFGPGTRLTVL.

Of note for this clone: In the same sample, other DNA sequences code for this CDR3. J is TRBJ2-6 and V is TRBV9, with D tentatively TRBD1 (5 bases). Germline loops: CDR1 SGDLS, CDR2 YYNGEE. Trimming removed 3 bases at V and 0 bases at J, with 7 bases between. The CDR3 runs 15 residues. CDR3 loop: CASSAQGSGANVLTF. CDR3 in DNA: TGTGCCAGCAGCGCCCAGGGCTCTGGGGCCAACGTCCTGACTTTC. Combining the CDR3 with reference TRBV9 and TRBJ2-6 gives the whole variable domain DSGVTQTPKHLITATGQRVTLRCSPRSGDLSVYWYQQSLDQGLQFLIQYYNGEERAKGNILERFSAQQFPDLHSELNLSSLELGDSALYFCASSAQGSGANVLTFGAGSRLTVL.

The chain couples TRBV13 to TRBJ1-2, with TRBD1 identical over 7 bases. CDR1 and CDR2 (germline): PRHDT, FYEKMQ (reference sequence). The V gene end was trimmed by 5 bases and the J gene end by 4 bases; junction bases not matched to a gene: 4. The CDR3 consists of 13 residues. In nucleotides, the CDR3 is TGTGCCAGCAGCAATCAGGGGGGCTATGGCTACACCTTC. Translation: CASSNQGGYGYTF.

In this sample, this clone turned up a few times. The chain has TRBV12-3 or TRBV12-4 and TRBJ1-6; no clear D. This CDR3 has 12 residues. V was shortened by 4 bases and J by 12 bases, with 10 bases between the two germline ends. CDR3 DNA: TGTGCCAGCAGTTCGCTCTCGGGACCCCTCCACTTT. Its translation is CASSSLSGPLHF.

The chain recombines TRBV24-1 with TRBJ2-7, with D perhaps matching TRBD1 (6 bases). This CDR3 has 13 residues. V was pared by 12 bases and J by 6 bases, with 20 bases between. Germline V gene data show CDR1 as KGHDR and CDR2 as SFDVKD. CDR3 in amino acids: CAAGEQGPSEQYF. CDR3 DNA: TGTGCCGCCGGAGAGCAGGGGCCTTCCGAGCAGTACTTC.

V usage is TRBV25-1 and J usage is TRBJ2-1; 11 bases align to TRBD2. V trimming: 5 bases; J trimming: 8 bases; junction bases outside the gene matches: 11. This CDR3 comprises 16 residues. Germline CDR1 MGHDK, CDR2 SYGVNS. The CDR3 DNA reads TGTGCCAGCAGTCACCCCCCGCTAGCGGGAGGTTATGAGCAGTTCTTC. Encoded protein: CASSHPPLAGGYEQFF. The variable domain in full, completed from reference TRBV25-1 and TRBJ2-1, reads EADIYQTPRYLVIGTGKKITLECSQTMGHDKMYWYQQDPGMELHLIHYSYGVNSTEKGDLSSESTVSRIRTEHFPLTLESARPSHTSQYLCASSHPPLAGGYEQFFGPGTRLTVL.

This clone has only one observation. This chain links TRBV10-3 with TRBJ2-7; 11 bases match TRBD2. The CDR3 length is 14 residues. Germline V gene sequence: CDR1 ENHRY, CDR2 SYGVKD. With 6 bases clipped from V and 2 bases from J, the junction kept 3 bases outside the gene matches. The CDR3 reads CAISTLAGAYEQYF. As DNA, the CDR3 is TGTGCCATCAGCACACTAGCGGGAGCCTACGAGCAGTACTTC.

The chain links TRBV19 to TRBJ2-1; weak D call: TRBD2 (5 bases). From germline, CDR1 is LNHDA and CDR2 SQIVND (reference sequence). This CDR3 region has 16 residues. V was cut by 6 bases and J by 6 bases, with 21 bases left in between. The CDR3 nucleotides are TGTGCCAGTAGCCGGACCCTTCTCGGGATCTCCAATGAGCAGTTCTTC. Protein product: CASSRTLLGISNEQFF.

There are a few counts of this clone. V is TRBV7-3 and J is TRBJ2-6; 7 bases match TRBD1. Trimming removed 6 bases from V and 2 bases from J; junction bases left unmatched: 10. Germline V lookup: CDR1 SGHTA, CDR2 FQGTGA. The CDR3 totals 17 residues. This CDR3 reads CASSRDRELAGANVLTF. CDR3 bases: TGTGCCAGCAGTAGAGACAGGGAGTTGGCTGGGGCCAACGTCCTGACTTTC.

The V gene is TRBV5-6, the J gene TRBJ1-4; D call uncertain. The CDR3 has 16 amino acids. Germline V CDR1 and CDR2: SGHDT, YYEEEE. V was clipped by 4 bases and J by 1 base, with 14 bases between them. CDR3 bases: TGTGCCAGCAGCCCCTCCGGAGGGAGAACTAATGAAAAACTGTTTTTT. Protein product: CASSPSGGRTNEKLFF. Looking up the rest from reference TRBV5-6 and TRBJ1-4 gives the full variable domain: DAGVTQSPTHLIKTRGQQVTLRCSPKSGHDTVSWYQQALGQGPQFIFQYYEEEERQRGNFPDRFSGHQFPNYSSELNVNALLLGDSALYLCASSPSGGRTNEKLFFGSGTQLSVL.

The chain carries TRBV19 and TRBJ2-4; 9 nucleotides agree with TRBD2. The length of the CDR3 is 15 residues. Germline V gene lookup returns CDR1 LNHDA and CDR2 SQIVND (reference sequence). The V segment lost 3 bases and the J segment 6 bases; nucleotides outside the gene matches: 6. The CDR3 DNA is TGTGCCAGTAGTATGCGGGAGGGCCGAGGAAACATTCAGTACTTC. It specifies CASSMREGRGNIQYF. Full variable domain (remainder filled in from reference TRBV19 and TRBJ2-4): DGGITQSPKYLFRKEGQNVTLSCEQNLNHDAMYWYRQDPGQGLRLIYYSQIVNDFQKGDIAEGYSVSREKKESFPLTVTSAQKNPTAFYLCASSMREGRGNIQYFGAGTRLSVL.

The chain uses TRBV7-2 and TRBJ2-1, with a weak D call TRBD1 (5 bases). CDR1 is SGHTA, CDR2 FQGNSA, per germline. The V end was cut by 0 bases, the J end by 2 bases, with 14 bases between. This CDR3 is built from 17 residues. This chain's CDR3 is CASSLAPRTPTYNEQFF. DNA for the CDR3: TGTGCCAGCAGCTTAGCGCCAAGGACACCAACCTACAATGAGCAGTTCTTC. Complete variable domain (other parts from reference TRBV7-2 and TRBJ2-1): GAGVSQSPSNKVTEKGKDVELRCDPISGHTALYWYRQSLGQGLEFLIYFQGNSAPDKSGLPSDRFSAERTGGSVSTLTIQRTQQEDSAVYLCASSLAPRTPTYNEQFFGPGTRLTVL.

This chain joins TRBV24-1 and TRBJ1-5; D uncertain. V lost 5 bases, J lost 6 bases, and 19 bases lay in between. The CDR3 loop spans 16 amino acids. Germline V gives CDR1 KGHDR, CDR2 SFDVKD. CDR3: CATSAGKGGLFQPQHF. The CDR3 DNA follows: TGTGCCACCAGTGCAGGAAAGGGAGGGTTATTTCAGCCCCAGCATTTT.

V is TRBV25-1 and J is TRBJ2-3, with D perhaps matching TRBD2 (7 bases). The V gene's germline CDR1 is MGHDK and CDR2 SYGVNS. The CDR3 contains 16 residues. Trimming removed 4 bases at V and 4 bases at J, with 18 bases between. The CDR3 region has the DNA TGTGCCAGCAGTGGTTTTGAGGGAGGGGGGGCAGATACGCAGTATTTT. Its protein is CASSGFEGGGADTQYF.

In this sample, this clone turned up once. This chain links TRBV5-1 with TRBJ1-3; weak D call: TRBD1 (6 bases). The V gene lost 2 bases and the J gene lost 1 base, with 10 bases spanning the gap. Germline values: CDR1 SGHRS, CDR2 YFSETQ. The CDR3 extends over 15 amino acids. DNA for the CDR3: TGCGCCAGCAGCTTACAGGGTATGTCTGGAAACACCATATATTTT. Translated, it gives CASSLQGMSGNTIYF.

This clone was counted only a few times. CDR3 in amino acids: CASRPDRDGNQPQHF. As DNA, the CDR3 is TGTGCCAGCAGACCGGACAGGGACGGCAATCAGCCCCAGCATTTT. The chain is built from TRBV6-6 and TRBJ1-5, with TRBD1 identical over 8 bases. Germline CDR1 and CDR2: MNHNY and SVGAGI (reference sequence). The J segment lost 2 bases and the V segment lost 6 bases, leaving 6 bases of the junction unmatched. This CDR3 spans 15 amino acids.

V is TRBV5-4 and J is TRBJ2-5, with 9 bases matching TRBD2. Germline V gives CDR1 SGHNT, CDR2 YYREEE (reference sequence). This CDR3 is built from 17 residues. Unmatched junction bases numbered 12, after V lost 0 bases and J lost 6 bases. The chain's CDR3 is CASSLAEGAGGGKTQYF. In DNA, the CDR3 is TGTGCCAGCAGCTTGGCCGAGGGAGCGGGAGGAGGGAAGACCCAGTACTTC.

This chain links TRBV19 with TRBJ1-6; perhaps TRBD1 as D (5 bases). Trimming stripped 4 bases from V and 10 bases from J, with 14 bases between. Germline values: CDR1 LNHDA, CDR2 SQIVND (reference sequence). The CDR3 spans 14 residues. CDR3 bases: TGTGCCAGTAGTAATGGGGCGAACGGATCACCCCTCCACTTT. Encoded protein: CASSNGANGSPLHF. The whole variable domain, remainder taken from reference TRBV19 and TRBJ1-6, is DGGITQSPKYLFRKEGQNVTLSCEQNLNHDAMYWYRQDPGQGLRLIYYSQIVNDFQKGDIAEGYSVSREKKESFPLTVTSAQKNPTAFYLCASSNGANGSPLHFGNGTRLTVT.

V usage is TRBV10-3 and J usage is TRBJ2-1, with 8 bases fitting TRBD2. This CDR3 spans 13 amino acids. Trimming cost V 9 bases and J 3 bases; bases outside gene matches: 4. Germline CDR1 and CDR2: ENHRY and SYGVKD. The CDR3 here is CAIAGVGYNEQFF. The CDR3, as DNA: TGTGCCATAGCGGGAGTTGGCTACAATGAGCAGTTCTTC.

This chain connects TRBV6-6 to TRBJ1-2; D ambiguous. The CDR3 runs to 13 residues. Trimming pared 4 bases from V and 2 bases from J, leaving 8 bases between. Germline CDR1 reads MNHNY; CDR2 reads SVGAGI (reference sequence). CDR3 amino acids: CASSSGGNYGYTF. The CDR3 region has the DNA TGTGCCAGCAGTTCGGGAGGGAACTATGGCTACACCTTC.

The chain uses TRBV10-2 and TRBJ2-7; TRBD1 agrees at 11 bases. The germline V gene has CDR1 WSHSY and CDR2 SAAADI. J was trimmed by 1 base and V by 3 bases; bases with no gene match: 2. The CDR3 is 15 residues long. CDR3 sequence reads: CASSDRDRGSYEQYF. CDR3 nucleotide sequence: TGCGCCAGCAGTGACCGGGACAGGGGGTCCTACGAGCAGTACTTC.

The chain links TRBV6-5 to TRBJ1-6; TRBD1 matches at 8 bases. V shed 7 bases, J shed 5 bases, and the junction held 4 bases outside the gene matches. The CDR3 covers 14 residues. Germline V gene lookup returns CDR1 MNHEY and CDR2 SVGAGI. CDR3 residues: CASTGGTHNSPLHF. CDR3 sequence (DNA): TGTGCCAGCACAGGGGGCACCCATAATTCACCCCTCCACTTT.